The clone carrying this T cell receptor beta chain showed up just a few times. These data come from a study of immune characterization of retroperitoneal liposarcoma. TCRdb reprocessed the PCR reads via MiXCR and lists one record per CDR3 protein. The sample carries about 10,000 distinct CDR3 sequences, about 50% recorded once. The CDR3 loop spans 13 amino acids. Trimming cost V 6 bases and J 13 bases, with 19 bases left between them. The germline gives CDR1 MNHNS, CDR2 SASEGT. The specimen was tumor tissue. The chain employs TRBV6-1 and TRBJ2-4; the D gene could be TRBD1 or TRBD2 (6 bases each). The receptor was isolated from a female donor with retroperitoneal liposarcoma. The CDR3 spells CASRTGAYNEQYF. The CDR3 DNA follows: TGTGCCAGCAGAACGGGGGCCTACAATGAGCAGTACTTC.